This record looks at one T cell receptor beta chain sequence and its context. Primers for the PCR totalled 60 Vbeta and 13 Jbeta. Libraries were prepared by immunoSEQ multiplex PCR; TCRdb keeps only in-frame clonotypes and omits some of them. The sample holds some 200,000 clones, roughly 70% seen once. The CDR3 is 15 amino acids. The V gene's germline CDR1 is SGHNT and CDR2 YENEEA. V was cut by 3 bases and J by 2 bases, with 12 bases left in between. This specimen comes from a study of cytomegalovirus exposure and HLA in healthy donors. Study context: A preliminary data release comprised tens of millions of unique TCRs obtained from HLA-typed donors.

The sequence came from a man aged 35-49 years in good health and CMV-seropositive. The V and J genes are TRBV11-3 and TRBJ2-3; tentatively, D is TRBD2 (7 bases). Material: PBMCs. CDR3 sequence reads: CASSLGGGHTDTQYF. CDR3 bases: TGTGCCAGCAGCTTGGGCGGGGGCCACACAGATACGCAGTATTTT.